These 25 T cell receptor beta chains originate from one sample sequenced in a study of T cell changes during pregnancy in multiple sclerosis. TCRdb's table, derived via immunoSEQ multiplex PCR, lists solely in-frame clones and lacks some. Of about 72,000 clones in the sample, roughly 91% were seen once. Sample: peripheral blood, taken in the third trimester of pregnancy. The receptors were sampled from a female donor in good health, enrolled as a control in a pregnancy study.

CDR3 loop: CASKGRAEAFF. The CDR3 bases are TGTGCCAGTAAAGGGAGAGCTGAAGCTTTCTTT. This chain joins TRBV27 and TRBJ1-1; no clear D gene. Trimming left V 9 bases short and J 6 bases short, with 11 bases between. The CDR3 sequence is 11 residues long. CDR1 is MNHEY, CDR2 SMNVEV, per germline (reference sequence).

This chain joins TRBV30 and TRBJ1-3; D gene uncertain. The CDR3 extends over 12 amino acids. Germline V gives CDR1 GTSNPN, CDR2 SVGIG (reference sequence). The ends were cut back, 0 bases at V and 6 bases at J, with 6 bases in the middle. The CDR3 spells CAWSVLVNTIYF. CDR3 nucleotide sequence: TGTGCCTGGAGTGTACTGGTAAACACCATATATTTT.

CDR3 nucleotides: TGTGCCAGCAGTTTATCTGGAGGGTTAGGCACCGGGGAGCTGTTTTTT. Protein product: CASSLSGGLGTGELFF. This chain joins TRBV27 and TRBJ2-2, with D perhaps TRBD2 (6 bases). The CDR3 is made up of 16 amino acids. Germline CDR1 is MNHEY and CDR2 is SMNVEV (reference sequence). Trimming left V 0 bases short and J 4 bases short, with 12 bases between.

The J gene is TRBJ1-2, the V gene TRBV7-8, with TRBD1 identical over 9 bases. The CDR3 sequence is 17 residues long. From germline, CDR1 is SGHVS and CDR2 FQNEAQ. V was clipped by 1 base and J by 3 bases; unmatched bases: 9. CDR3 DNA: TGTGCCAGCAGCTTAGAGATTCCCCGGGACAGGGACTATGGCTACACCTTC. Translated: CASSLEIPRDRDYGYTF.

The CDR3 bases are TGTGCCAGCAGCCTATTAGCGGGAACGGGAGATACGCAGTATTTT. Translating gives CASSLLAGTGDTQYF. The chain couples TRBV13 to TRBJ2-3; 8 nucleotides match TRBD2. Germline lookup yields CDR1 PRHDT and CDR2 FYEKMQ (reference sequence). The CDR3 sequence is 15 residues long. The V segment lost 5 bases and the J segment 5 bases; nucleotides outside the gene matches: 9.

This chain links TRBV9 with TRBJ1-2; 8 bases fit TRBD1. The V gene's germline CDR1 is SGDLS and CDR2 YYNGEE. V was pared by 4 bases and J by 2 bases, with 13 bases of the junction left unmatched. The CDR3 has 17 amino acids. This CDR3 is CASSLTIDRDRNYGYTF. As DNA, the CDR3 is TGTGCCAGCAGCCTTACGATAGACCGGGACAGGAACTATGGCTACACCTTC.

V is TRBV10-2 and J is TRBJ2-7; 14 bases fit TRBD2. Looked up from germline, CDR1 is WSHSY and CDR2 is SAAADI. CDR3 length equals 14 residues. V lost 6 bases to trimming and J lost 6 bases; unmatched junction nucleotides: 4. This chain's CDR3 is CASRRGTSGSEQYF. The CDR3 bases are TGCGCCAGCAGGAGGGGGACTAGCGGGAGCGAGCAGTACTTC.

This chain links TRBV6-1 with TRBJ2-7, with D possibly TRBD2 on 6 matching bases. The CDR3 loop spans 13 amino acids. V shed 2 bases and J shed 5 bases, with 10 bases lying between them. Per the germline V gene, CDR1 is MNHNS and CDR2 is SASEGT. The CDR3 region has the DNA TGTGCCAGCAGTGAATTGGGGGGACACGAGCAGTACTTC. Amino acid sequence: CASSELGGHEQYF.

The chain joins TRBV4-1 to TRBJ2-1; TRBD2 aligns across 10 bases. The CDR3 totals 15 residues. Trimming at V came to 5 bases and at J to 7 bases, leaving 8 bases not matched to a gene. The germline CDR1 and CDR2 sequences are MGHRA and YSYEKL. The CDR3 here is CASSSAGTSANEQFF. The CDR3 region has the DNA TGCGCCAGCAGCTCAGCCGGGACTAGCGCTAATGAGCAGTTCTTC.

This rearrangement joins TRBV5-1 to TRBJ2-7, with 8 bases identical to TRBD2. V trimming: 1 base; J trimming: 5 bases; junction bases outside the gene matches: 8. CDR1 and CDR2 from the germline V gene are SGHRS and YFSETQ. This CDR3 is built from 15 residues. CDR3 residues: CASSLSRGGLDEQYF. The CDR3, as DNA: TGCGCCAGCAGCTTGTCTCGGGGGGGGCTCGACGAGCAGTACTTC.

V gene TRBV4-1 combines with J gene TRBJ2-1; TRBD1 aligns across 9 bases. V trimming: 5 bases; J trimming: 3 bases; junction bases outside the gene matches: 8. The CDR3 is 16 residues long. CDR1 and CDR2 from the germline V gene are MGHRA and YSYEKL. The CDR3 sequence: CASSEPGTGLYNEQFF. The CDR3 nucleotides read TGCGCCAGCAGCGAACCCGGGACAGGGCTCTACAATGAGCAGTTCTTC.

The CDR3 here is CASMRSGEVSTDTQYF. CDR3 bases: TGTGCCAGCATGCGGTCAGGGGAAGTAAGTACAGATACGCAGTATTTT. The chain uses TRBV2 and TRBJ2-3; TRBD1 is a possible D gene (6 bases). The CDR3 spans 16 residues. Germline V lookup: CDR1 SNHLY, CDR2 FYNNEI. Deletions cut 7 bases from V and 3 bases from J, with 20 bases between.

The chain employs TRBV2 and TRBJ1-6, with D possibly matching TRBD1 (6 bases). The germline V and J ends were trimmed by 7 bases and 7 bases, with 20 bases remaining between them. CDR1 and CDR2 from the germline V gene are SNHLY and FYNNEI. The CDR3 has 16 amino acids. CDR3 nucleotide sequence: TGTGCCAGCACCCTCGCCGGGGGGCTTGGGAATTCACCCCTCCACTTT. This sequence encodes CASTLAGGLGNSPLHF.

The J gene is TRBJ1-1, the V gene TRBV18; D uncertain. V was cut by 3 bases and J by 8 bases, with 13 bases left in between. Germline V CDR1 and CDR2: KGHSH, LQKENI. This CDR3 contains 13 residues. CDR3 protein: CASSPSLAREAFF. The CDR3 region has the DNA TGTGCCAGCTCACCTTCTTTAGCGCGAGAAGCTTTCTTT.

J is TRBJ2-1 and V is TRBV11-3; 8 bases match TRBD2. Germline assignment: CDR1 SGHNT and CDR2 YENEEA. The CDR3 totals 13 residues. The junction had 1 base not matched to a gene; V was cut back by 2 bases and J by 7 bases. This CDR3 reads CASSLSGGNEQFF. CDR3 sequence (DNA): TGTGCCAGCAGCTTATCGGGAGGGAATGAGCAGTTCTTC. Complete variable domain (other parts from reference TRBV11-3 and TRBJ2-1): EAGVVQSPRYKIIEKKQPVAFWCNPISGHNTLYWYLQNLGQGPELLIRYENEEAVDDSQLPKDRFSAERLKGVDSTLKIQPAELGDSAVYLCASSLSGGNEQFFGPGTRLTVL.

The chain recombines TRBV5-1 with TRBJ2-3, with 7 bases aligning to TRBD1. The length of the CDR3 is 15 residues. CDR1 is SGHRS and CDR2 is YFSETQ in the germline V gene. The junction had 7 bases not matched to a gene; V was cut back by 3 bases and J by 3 bases. The CDR3 region has the DNA TGCGCCAGCAGCTCGTGGGACAGTGTTACAGATACGCAGTATTTT. It translates to CASSSWDSVTDTQYF. Based on the CDR3 plus reference TRBV5-1 and TRBJ2-3, the full variable domain is KAGVTQTPRYLIKTRGQQVTLSCSPISGHRSVSWYQQTPGQGLQFLFEYFSETQRNKGNFPGRFSGRQFSNSRSEMNVSTLELGDSALYLCASSSWDSVTDTQYFGPGTRLTVL.

This sequence joins TRBV25-1 and TRBJ1-2, with D uncertain. The V end was cut by 3 bases, the J end by 5 bases, with 4 bases between. The CDR3 length is 11 residues. Germline V gene data show CDR1 as MGHDK and CDR2 as SYGVNS. The CDR3 here is CASSDRYGYTF. CDR3 nucleotides: TGTGCCAGCAGTGATCGTTATGGCTACACCTTC.

This clone has a single count. The chain is built from TRBV25-1 and TRBJ2-2, with D perhaps TRBD1 (6 bases). Deletions cut 3 bases from V and 4 bases from J, with 15 bases between. The CDR3 sequence is 16 residues long. From germline, CDR1 is MGHDK and CDR2 SYGVNS. This CDR3 is CASSEFGRRGTGELFF. The CDR3 DNA is TGTGCCAGCAGTGAGTTTGGGCGCAGGGGCACCGGGGAGCTGTTTTTT.

This clone has a handful of counts. The genes are TRBV7-9 and TRBJ1-2; TRBD1 matches 7 bases. Germline V CDR1 and CDR2: SEHNR, FQNEAQ (reference sequence). The CDR3 consists of 14 residues. The V and J ends lost 4 bases and 0 bases, in that order; junction bases with no gene match: 2. This CDR3 is CASSSGGTNYGYTF. The CDR3 coding sequence is TGTGCCAGCAGCTCAGGGGGGACTAACTATGGCTACACCTTC.

The chain combines TRBV2 with TRBJ2-7; D might be TRBD1 (5 bases). The CDR3 spans 15 residues. Germline loops: CDR1 SNHLY, CDR2 FYNNEI. V was clipped by 1 base and J by 0 bases, with 10 bases between them. The chain's CDR3 is CASSEEQGGSYEQYF. The CDR3 DNA reads as TGTGCCAGCAGTGAAGAGCAGGGTGGCTCCTACGAGCAGTACTTC.

The chain carries TRBV27 and TRBJ2-7, with 7 bases fitting TRBD2. The CDR3 contains 13 residues. J gave up 1 base and V 4 bases, and 1 base lay outside the gene matches. The V gene's germline CDR1 is MNHEY and CDR2 SMNVEV (reference sequence). The CDR3 loop is CASSSGGSYEQYF. For the CDR3, the DNA is TGTGCCAGCAGTTCGGGAGGATCCTACGAGCAGTACTTC.

The chain joins TRBV2 to TRBJ2-1, with TRBD2 matching over 7 bases. Per germline, CDR1 SNHLY and CDR2 FYNNEI. V was pared by 0 bases and J by 7 bases, with 9 bases of the junction left unmatched. This CDR3 is 16 amino acids long. The CDR3 is CASSEASSGKWNEQFF. The CDR3, as DNA: TGTGCCAGCAGTGAAGCATCTAGCGGCAAATGGAATGAGCAGTTCTTC.

The rearrangement links TRBV7-9 to TRBJ1-3; 7 nucleotides agree with TRBD1. Germline CDR1 SEHNR, CDR2 FQNEAQ (reference sequence). The CDR3 length is 16 residues. V shed 3 bases and J 2 bases; nucleotides not matched to a gene: 7. The DNA of the CDR3 is TGTGCCAGCAGCTTCCCGACAGGGTCCCCTGGAAACACCATATATTTT. Its translation is CASSFPTGSPGNTIYF.

The sample holds a few counts of this clone. The chain is built from TRBV30 and TRBJ1-3; D gene unclear. Germline lookup yields CDR1 GTSNPN and CDR2 SVGIG (reference sequence). Trimming cost V 0 bases and J 0 bases, with 15 bases left between them. This CDR3 contains 17 residues. The CDR3 here is CAWSVAGGFHSGNTIYF. In DNA, the CDR3 is TGTGCCTGGAGTGTAGCGGGCGGCTTCCACTCTGGAAACACCATATATTTT.

The rearrangement uses TRBV28 and TRBJ1-2; D possibly corresponds to TRBD1 (5 bases). Germline V gene data show CDR1 as MDHEN and CDR2 as SYDVKM. Trimming took 3 bases from V and 4 from J, leaving 15 bases between them. This CDR3 comprises 15 residues. This CDR3 reads CASSFVRGWGYGYTF. CDR3 bases: TGTGCCAGCAGTTTTGTGCGGGGGTGGGGCTATGGCTACACCTTC.